This T cell receptor (beta chain) derives from a study of T cell changes during pregnancy in multiple sclerosis. Measured with immunoSEQ multiplex PCR; TCRdb has only the in-frame clones, and not every one. The table has tens of thousands of clones, around 87% seen once. Germline-derived CDR1 and CDR2 are SQVTM and ANQGSEA. Trimming stripped 4 bases from V and 2 bases from J, with 11 bases between. The CDR3 runs to 13 residues. The chain uses TRBV29-1 and TRBJ2-5, with D hard to call. This clonotype was sampled from a female donor in good health, enrolled as a control in a pregnancy study. The material was CD4+ T cells from peripheral blood mononuclear cells, obtained in the third trimester of pregnancy. The CDR3 nucleotides are TGCAGCGTTGGAATTGGGCCTCAAGAGACCCAGTACTTC. Its translation: CSVGIGPQETQYF.